The next 21 T cell receptor beta chains were all read from a single sample in a study of identical twins. TCRdb re-called the 5' RACE reads with MiXCR, one entry per CDR3 protein. This table holds roughly 1,500,000 distinct CDR3 sequences, under 35% found once. The sample taken for sequencing was cord blood. Every receptor here comes from a newborn girl in good health.

As to this clonotype: A read error is possible here, since a much larger clone lies one base away. V and J are TRBV5-1 and TRBJ2-3, with D unclear. This CDR3 contains 13 residues. From germline, CDR1 is SGHRS and CDR2 YFSETQ. In DNA, the CDR3 is TGCACCAGCAGCTTCTCCCAGGCAGATACGCAGTATTTT. Translating gives CTSSFSQADTQYF.

Comments on this clonotype: A much larger clone differs from this one at a single base, so this may be a read error. This chain's CDR3 is CASSQEGQDPIYEQYF. In DNA, the CDR3 is TGTGCCAGCAGCCAAGAGGGGCAGGACCCTATCTACGAGCAGTACTTC. The chain couples TRBV4-2 to TRBJ2-7; maybe TRBD1 (5 bases). From germline, CDR1 is LGHNA and CDR2 YNFKEQ. Trimming took 0 bases from V and 3 from J, leaving 15 bases between them. The CDR3 totals 16 residues.

This clonotype was recorded a few times. The chain uses TRBV30 and TRBJ2-5, with 7 bases aligning to TRBD1. Per the germline V gene, CDR1 is GTSNPN and CDR2 is SVGIG (reference sequence). The junction had 0 bases not matched to a gene; V was cut back by 4 bases and J by 1 base. The CDR3 extends over 12 amino acids. CDR3 in amino acids: CAWTGGQETQYF. CDR3 DNA sequence: TGTGCCTGGACAGGGGGCCAAGAGACCCAGTACTTC.

This clonotype showed up just a few times. The chain carries TRBV20-1 and TRBJ2-1, with TRBD2 as a possible D gene (6 bases). Trimming removed 6 bases at V and 0 bases at J, with 12 bases between. The length of the CDR3 is 14 residues. Germline V gene sequence: CDR1 DFQATT, CDR2 SNEGSKA (reference sequence). The CDR3 loop is CSAPFGSSYNEQFF. The CDR3 nucleotides are TGCAGTGCCCCATTCGGGAGCTCCTACAATGAGCAGTTCTTC.

This clonotype was seen at least ten times. The chain employs TRBV20-1 and TRBJ2-7; 8 bases match TRBD2. CDR1 and CDR2 from the germline V gene are DFQATT and SNEGSKA (reference sequence). Trimming cost V 5 bases and J 0 bases; bases outside gene matches: 12. The CDR3 has 16 amino acids. Here the CDR3 reads CSADPPTSDSSYEQYF. The CDR3 DNA follows: TGCAGTGCTGATCCCCCGACTAGCGACAGCTCCTACGAGCAGTACTTC.

The J gene is TRBJ2-7, the V gene TRBV20-1, with D tentatively TRBD2 (5 bases). Trimming took off 6 bases at V and 0 bases at J, with 15 bases between the two ends. The CDR3 loop spans 14 amino acids. Germline V lookup: CDR1 DFQATT, CDR2 SNEGSKA (reference sequence). For the CDR3, the DNA is TGCAGTGCCCTTGAGAGCGGCCTCTCCTACGAGCAGTACTTC. Encoded protein: CSALESGLSYEQYF.

This clonotype has more than one count but fewer than ten. The CDR3 spells CSANPGTGGFEQYF. DNA for the CDR3: TGCAGTGCCAATCCCGGGACAGGGGGCTTCGAGCAGTACTTC. The rearrangement uses TRBV20-1 and TRBJ2-7; 12 bases match TRBD1. The length of the CDR3 is 14 residues. CDR1 and CDR2 (germline): DFQATT, SNEGSKA (reference sequence). V shed 6 bases and J 6 bases; nucleotides not matched to a gene: 9.

The rearrangement links TRBV5-5 to TRBJ1-5; no firm D call. Germline CDR1 reads SGHKS; CDR2 reads YYEKEE (reference sequence). This CDR3 comprises 14 residues. Trimming removed 0 bases at V and 4 bases at J, with 8 bases between. CDR3 sequence reads: CASSLDRPNQPQHF. The CDR3 bases are TGTGCCAGCAGCTTGGATAGGCCTAATCAGCCCCAGCATTTT.

This clonotype appeared a few times. V is TRBV7-2 and J is TRBJ2-5, with D uncertain. This CDR3 spans 14 amino acids. V gave up 1 base and J gave up 4 bases, with 10 bases separating them. The germline CDR1 and CDR2 sequences are SGHTA and FQGNSA. The DNA for the CDR3 is TGTGCCAGCAGCTTAGTCGGCGTAGCAGAGACCCAGTACTTC. Amino acids: CASSLVGVAETQYF.

The chain joins TRBV4-1 to TRBJ2-1; 11 bases agree with TRBD1. Germline trimming cut 1 base from V and 8 bases from J; bases unmatched to any gene: 10. CDR1 is MGHRA and CDR2 is YSYEKL in the germline V gene. CDR3 length: 17 amino acids. In nucleotides, the CDR3 is TGCGCCAGCAGCCAAGCTACCGGGACAGGGGGTAGCGATGAGCAGTTCTTC. This encodes CASSQATGTGGSDEQFF.

This clonotype was seen a few times. CDR3 loop: CASSPETSLLITDTQYF. As DNA, the CDR3 is TGTGCCAGCAGCCCAGAGACTAGTCTTTTAATCACAGATACGCAGTATTTT. The chain couples TRBV7-8 to TRBJ2-3; possible D gene TRBD2, 6 bases. There are 17 residues in the CDR3. Trimming shortened V by 5 bases and J by 2 bases, and 20 bases separated the two germline ends. From germline, CDR1 is SGHVS and CDR2 FQNEAQ.

The chain links TRBV20-1 to TRBJ2-7; D is perhaps TRBD1 (5 bases). The V gene lost 5 bases and the J gene lost 4 bases, with 15 bases spanning the gap. In germline, CDR1 is DFQATT, CDR2 SNEGSKA (reference sequence). The CDR3 totals 13 residues. The CDR3 is CSAPPQVGYEQYF. The DNA for the CDR3 is TGCAGTGCTCCACCACAGGTGGGGTACGAGCAGTACTTC.

This clonotype turned up a few times. The chain carries TRBV20-1 and TRBJ2-7, with 9 bases lining up with TRBD2. Germline V CDR1 and CDR2: DFQATT, SNEGSKA (reference sequence). This CDR3 is 16 amino acids long. The J segment lost 3 bases and the V segment lost 0 bases, leaving 9 bases of the junction unmatched. The CDR3 is CSARDLAGNGGYEQYF. Written as DNA, the CDR3 is TGCAGTGCTAGAGATCTAGCGGGAAATGGTGGCTACGAGCAGTACTTC.

V gene TRBV4-1 combines with J gene TRBJ2-1; TRBD2 agrees at 11 bases. V gave up 4 bases and J gave up 4 bases; unmatched junction bases: 9. Germline values: CDR1 MGHRA, CDR2 YSYEKL. This CDR3 has 17 amino acids. CDR3 DNA sequence: TGCGCCAGCAGCCGATACCCGGGACTAGCGGTGTACAATGAGCAGTTCTTC. Encoded protein: CASSRYPGLAVYNEQFF.

This CDR3 is CASSLVMWGDGNSPLHF. CDR3 nucleotides: TGTGCCAGCAGCTTAGTGATGTGGGGGGACGGGAATTCACCCCTCCACTTT. The chain recombines TRBV11-2 with TRBJ1-6; D might be TRBD1 (5 bases). The germline CDR1 and CDR2 sequences are SGHAT and FQNNGV. The CDR3 is 17 residues long. V was trimmed by 1 base and J by 7 bases, leaving 17 bases between them.

The genes are TRBV12-3 or TRBV12-4 and TRBJ2-3, with D maybe TRBD1 (6 bases). CDR3 length: 15 residues. The V gene lost 4 bases and the J gene lost 2 bases, with 13 bases spanning the gap. CDR3 sequence reads: CASSSRGPHTDTQYF. The CDR3 nucleotides are TGTGCCAGCAGTTCCAGGGGTCCTCACACAGATACGCAGTATTTT.

This clonotype was found a few times. The CDR3 here is CASTGQGAYNSPLHF. In nucleotides, the CDR3 is TGTGCCAGCACCGGACAGGGAGCCTATAATTCACCCCTCCACTTT. The chain is built from TRBV27 and TRBJ1-6; TRBD1 matches at 8 bases. CDR3 length: 15 amino acids. The J segment lost 2 bases and the V segment lost 7 bases, leaving 4 bases of the junction unmatched. Germline assignment: CDR1 MNHEY and CDR2 SMNVEV (reference sequence).

This clonotype has ten or more counts. V and J are TRBV11-2 and TRBJ2-7; D uncertain. The germline V gene encodes CDR1 SGHAT and CDR2 FQNNGV. Trimming removed 0 bases at V and 3 bases at J, with 6 bases between. This CDR3 comprises 13 residues. Here the CDR3 reads CASSLETLYEQYF. The CDR3 region has the DNA TGTGCCAGCAGCTTAGAGACCCTCTACGAGCAGTACTTC.

The chain couples TRBV28 to TRBJ1-1; tentatively, D is TRBD1 (5 bases). CDR1 is MDHEN, CDR2 SYDVKM, per germline. Trimming took off 4 bases at V and 5 bases at J, with 17 bases between the two ends. This CDR3 region has 15 residues. The CDR3 region is CASSSLGPRGTEAFF. The DNA for the CDR3 is TGTGCCAGCAGTTCGCTGGGACCGCGTGGAACTGAAGCTTTCTTT.

To note about this clonotype: A much bigger clone sits one base away, suggesting this may be a read error. The V and J genes are TRBV2 and TRBJ2-7; D not resolved. The CDR3 extends over 10 amino acids. The germline V gene has CDR1 SNHLY and CDR2 FYNNEI. V lost 1 base to trimming and J lost 6 bases, with 1 base between them. CDR3 loop: CASSEVEQYF. The CDR3 DNA reads TGTGCCAGCAGTGAAGTCGAGCAGTACTTC.

The chain has TRBV20-1 and TRBJ2-3; 10 bases agree with TRBD2. The CDR3 consists of 15 residues. Germline assignment: CDR1 DFQATT and CDR2 SNEGSKA (reference sequence). The V and J ends lost 6 bases and 0 bases, in that order; junction bases with no gene match: 6. CDR3 region: CSAPGLAHSTDTQYF. The CDR3 nucleotides are TGCAGTGCCCCGGGACTAGCGCATAGCACAGATACGCAGTATTTT.